This T cell receptor beta chain was sequenced for a study of cytotoxic CD8 clonotypes in ibrutinib-treated CLL. Libraries were prepared by immunoSEQ multiplex PCR; TCRdb keeps only in-frame clonotypes and omits some of them. The data contain over 65,000 clones, about 63% of them singletons. The CDR3 is 18 amino acids. Trimming left V 5 bases short and J 2 bases short, with 22 bases between. Germline assignment: CDR1 MNHEY and CDR2 SMNVEV (reference sequence). The source is a human donor with chronic lymphocytic leukemia. Material: PBMCs, obtained after 12 months of ibrutinib treatment. The chain couples TRBV27 to TRBJ1-5; the D gene is possibly TRBD1 (6 bases). CDR3 coding DNA: TGTGCCAGCAGTCTGACAGGAGGGGGGATGAGGCGCAATCAGCCCCAGCATTTT. Translating it yields CASSLTGGGMRRNQPQHF.